This paragraph covers one TCR beta chain sequence. Its antigen remains unknown. Researchers grouped second doses given at about 4 or about 12 weeks into one pool. This specimen belongs to a study of T cell responses to AZD1222 COVID-19 vaccine. Study observations and caveats: Per reports, nearly half of all spike-specific TCRs target regions that are unmutated in variants. Compared with day 0, the breadth and depth of the Spike-specific TCR repertoire rose significantly after two doses of AZD1222. Donors were chiefly white British, with a greater number of females, and clonal diversity was perhaps underestimated.

This table comes from immunoSEQ multiplex PCR, and its TCRdb copy is limited to in-frame clones, with some not included. The table has approximately 150,000 clones, around 90% seen once. The CDR3 is 18 amino acids. V lost 0 bases to trimming and J lost 8 bases; unmatched junction nucleotides: 12. CDR1 and CDR2 (germline): KGHDR, SFDVKD. The chain employs TRBV24-1 and TRBJ2-1; TRBD2 matches at 10 bases. Sequenced material: peripheral blood, taken 28 days after the second AZD1222 dose. The sequence was obtained from an adult who received the AZD1222 COVID-19 vaccine. CDR3 coding DNA: TGTGCCACCAGTGATTTGAAAGCGGGAGGGCCCAATAGCGATGAGCAGTTCTTC. Translated: CATSDLKAGGPNSDEQFF.